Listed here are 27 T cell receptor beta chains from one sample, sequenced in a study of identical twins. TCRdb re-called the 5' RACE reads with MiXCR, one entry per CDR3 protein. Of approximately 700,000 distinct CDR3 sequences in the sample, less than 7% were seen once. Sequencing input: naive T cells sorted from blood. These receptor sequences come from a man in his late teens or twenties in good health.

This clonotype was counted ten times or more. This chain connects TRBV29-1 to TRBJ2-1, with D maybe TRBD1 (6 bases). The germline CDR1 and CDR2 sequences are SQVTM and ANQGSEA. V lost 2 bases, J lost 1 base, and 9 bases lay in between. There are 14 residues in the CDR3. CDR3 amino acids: CSVELGGSYNEQFF. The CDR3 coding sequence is TGCAGCGTTGAATTAGGGGGTTCCTACAATGAGCAGTTCTTC.

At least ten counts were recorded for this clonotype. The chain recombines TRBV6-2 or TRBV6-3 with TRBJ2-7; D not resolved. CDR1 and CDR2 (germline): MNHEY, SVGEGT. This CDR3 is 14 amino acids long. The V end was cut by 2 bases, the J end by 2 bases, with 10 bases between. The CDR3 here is CASSYRTDPYEQYF. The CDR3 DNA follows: TGTGCCAGCAGTTACAGGACCGATCCCTACGAGCAGTACTTC.

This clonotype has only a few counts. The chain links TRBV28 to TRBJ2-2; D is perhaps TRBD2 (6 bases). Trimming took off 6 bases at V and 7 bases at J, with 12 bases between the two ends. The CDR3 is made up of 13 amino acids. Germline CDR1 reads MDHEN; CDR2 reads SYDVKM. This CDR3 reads CASRTGLGGELFF. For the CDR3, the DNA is TGTGCCAGCAGAACGGGACTTGGCGGGGAGCTGTTTTTT.

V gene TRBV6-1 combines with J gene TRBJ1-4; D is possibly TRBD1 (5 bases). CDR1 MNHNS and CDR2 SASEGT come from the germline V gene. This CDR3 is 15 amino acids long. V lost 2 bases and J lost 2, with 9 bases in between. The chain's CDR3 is CASSETRATNEKLFF. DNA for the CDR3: TGTGCCAGCAGTGAAACCAGGGCGACTAATGAAAAACTGTTTTTT.

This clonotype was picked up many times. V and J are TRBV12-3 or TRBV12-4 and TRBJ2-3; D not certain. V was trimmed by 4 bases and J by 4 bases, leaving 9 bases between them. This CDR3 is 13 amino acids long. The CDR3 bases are TGTGCCAGCAGTTCCCCAACTCCAGATACGCAGTATTTT. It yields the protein CASSSPTPDTQYF.

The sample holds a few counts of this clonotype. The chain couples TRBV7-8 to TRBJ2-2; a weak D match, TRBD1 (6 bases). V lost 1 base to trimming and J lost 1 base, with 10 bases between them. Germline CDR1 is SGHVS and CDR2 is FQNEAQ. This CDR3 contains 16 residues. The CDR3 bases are TGTGCCAGCAGCTTAGGCGGACAGATGAACACCGGGGAGCTGTTTTTT. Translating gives CASSLGGQMNTGELFF.

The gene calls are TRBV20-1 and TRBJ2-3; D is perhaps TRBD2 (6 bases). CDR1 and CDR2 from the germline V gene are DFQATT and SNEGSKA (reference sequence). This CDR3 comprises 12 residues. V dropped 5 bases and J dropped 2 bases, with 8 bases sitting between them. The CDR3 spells CSAGGFTDTQYF. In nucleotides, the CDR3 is TGCAGTGCTGGGGGGTTCACAGATACGCAGTATTTT.

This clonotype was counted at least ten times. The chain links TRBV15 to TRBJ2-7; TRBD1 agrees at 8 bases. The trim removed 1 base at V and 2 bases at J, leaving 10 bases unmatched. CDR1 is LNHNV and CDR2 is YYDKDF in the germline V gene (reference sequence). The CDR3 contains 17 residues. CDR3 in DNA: TGTGCCACCAGCAGAGTTCTTCATCGACAGGGGACCTACGAGCAGTACTTC. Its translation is CATSRVLHRQGTYEQYF.

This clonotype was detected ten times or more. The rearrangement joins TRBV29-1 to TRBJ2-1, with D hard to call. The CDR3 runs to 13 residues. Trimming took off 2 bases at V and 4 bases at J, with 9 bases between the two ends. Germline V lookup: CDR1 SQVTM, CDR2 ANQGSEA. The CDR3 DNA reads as TGCAGCGTTGAATCGAATTTTTACAATGAGCAGTTCTTC. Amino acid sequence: CSVESNFYNEQFF.

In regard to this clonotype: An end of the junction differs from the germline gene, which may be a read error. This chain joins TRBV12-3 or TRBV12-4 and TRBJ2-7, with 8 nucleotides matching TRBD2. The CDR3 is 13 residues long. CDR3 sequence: CAGSLAGHYEQYF. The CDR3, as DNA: TGTGCCGGCAGTTTAGCGGGACATTACGAGCAGTACTTC.

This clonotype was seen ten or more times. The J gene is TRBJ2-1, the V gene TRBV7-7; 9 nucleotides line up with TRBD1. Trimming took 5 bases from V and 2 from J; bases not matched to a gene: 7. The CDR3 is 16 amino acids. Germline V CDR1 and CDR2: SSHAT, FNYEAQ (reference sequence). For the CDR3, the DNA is TGTGCCAGCAGCCCGGACAGGGGATTAGCCTACAATGAGCAGTTCTTC. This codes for CASSPDRGLAYNEQFF.

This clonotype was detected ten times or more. The CDR3 region is CSAEDRGVQETQYF. CDR3 coding DNA: TGCAGTGCCGAGGACAGGGGGGTGCAGGAGACCCAGTACTTC. The V call is TRBV20-1, the J call TRBJ2-5, with TRBD1 matching 10 bases. Germline CDR1 reads DFQATT; CDR2 reads SNEGSKA (reference sequence). V lost 6 bases to trimming and J lost 5 bases; unmatched junction nucleotides: 9. The length of the CDR3 is 14 residues.

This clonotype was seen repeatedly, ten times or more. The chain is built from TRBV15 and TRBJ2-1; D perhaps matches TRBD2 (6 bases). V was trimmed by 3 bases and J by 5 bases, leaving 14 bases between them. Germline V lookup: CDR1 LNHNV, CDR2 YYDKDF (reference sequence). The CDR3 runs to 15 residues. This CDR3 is CATSSKRRLDNEQFF. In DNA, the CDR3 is TGTGCCACCAGCAGCAAAAGGAGACTAGACAATGAGCAGTTCTTC. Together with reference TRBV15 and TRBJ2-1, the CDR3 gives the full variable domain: DAMVIQNPRYQVTQFGKPVTLSCSQTLNHNVMYWYQQKSSQAPKLLFHYYDKDFNNEADTPDNFQSRRPNTSFCFLDIRSPGLGDTAMYLCATSSKRRLDNEQFFGPGTRLTVL.

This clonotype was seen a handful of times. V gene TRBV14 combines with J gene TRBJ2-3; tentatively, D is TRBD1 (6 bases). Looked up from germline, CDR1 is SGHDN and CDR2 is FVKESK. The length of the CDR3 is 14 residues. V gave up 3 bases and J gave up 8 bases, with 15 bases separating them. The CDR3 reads CASSHPGVLGTQYF. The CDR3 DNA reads TGTGCCAGCAGCCACCCAGGGGTTTTGGGTACGCAGTATTTT.

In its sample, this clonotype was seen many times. The CDR3 spells CASSLSRRLAGGPETGELFF. DNA for the CDR3: TGTGCCAGCAGTTTAAGTCGGCGACTAGCGGGAGGGCCCGAGACCGGGGAGCTGTTTTTT. The chain employs TRBV12-3 or TRBV12-4 and TRBJ2-2; 14 nucleotides match TRBD2. This CDR3 contains 20 residues. The J segment lost 5 bases and the V segment lost 2 bases, leaving 13 bases of the junction unmatched.

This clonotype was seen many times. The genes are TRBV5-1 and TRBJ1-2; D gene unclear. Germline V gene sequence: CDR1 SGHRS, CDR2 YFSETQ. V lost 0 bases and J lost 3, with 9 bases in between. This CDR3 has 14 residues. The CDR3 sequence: CASSLAATDYGYTF. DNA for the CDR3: TGCGCCAGCAGCTTGGCGGCCACGGACTATGGCTACACCTTC.

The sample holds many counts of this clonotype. The CDR3 loop reads CSVVGAGGEQYV. The CDR3, as DNA: TGCAGCGTTGTTGGGGCTGGGGGCGAGCAGTACGTC. The V call is TRBV29-1, the J call TRBJ2-7; D possibly uses TRBD1 or TRBD2 (5 bases each). V dropped 4 bases and J dropped 6 bases, with 13 bases sitting between them. CDR1 is SQVTM, CDR2 ANQGSEA, per germline. The CDR3 covers 12 residues.

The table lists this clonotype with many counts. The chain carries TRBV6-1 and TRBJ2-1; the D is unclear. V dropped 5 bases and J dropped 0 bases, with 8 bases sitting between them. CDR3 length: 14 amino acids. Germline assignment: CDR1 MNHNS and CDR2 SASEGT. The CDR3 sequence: CASSQGNSYNEQFF. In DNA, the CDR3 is TGTGCCAGCAGTCAAGGAAACTCCTACAATGAGCAGTTCTTC.

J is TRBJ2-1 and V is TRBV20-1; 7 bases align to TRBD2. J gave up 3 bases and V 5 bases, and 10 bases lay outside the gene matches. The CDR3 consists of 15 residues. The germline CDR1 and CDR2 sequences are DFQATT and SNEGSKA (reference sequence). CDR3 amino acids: CSAPWGGSRYNEQFF. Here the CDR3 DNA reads TGCAGTGCTCCCTGGGGCGGGAGCCGCTACAATGAGCAGTTCTTC.

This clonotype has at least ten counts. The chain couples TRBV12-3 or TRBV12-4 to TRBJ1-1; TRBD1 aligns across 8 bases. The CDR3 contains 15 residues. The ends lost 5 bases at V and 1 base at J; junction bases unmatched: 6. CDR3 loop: CASSPGQGRNTEAFF. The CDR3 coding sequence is TGTGCCAGCAGTCCAGGACAGGGTAGGAACACTGAAGCTTTCTTT.

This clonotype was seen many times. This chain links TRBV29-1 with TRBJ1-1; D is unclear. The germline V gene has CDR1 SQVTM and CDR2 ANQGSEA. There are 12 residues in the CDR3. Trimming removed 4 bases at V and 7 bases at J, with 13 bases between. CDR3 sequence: CSVVAKFDEAFF. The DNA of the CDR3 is TGCAGCGTTGTAGCCAAGTTCGATGAAGCTTTCTTT.

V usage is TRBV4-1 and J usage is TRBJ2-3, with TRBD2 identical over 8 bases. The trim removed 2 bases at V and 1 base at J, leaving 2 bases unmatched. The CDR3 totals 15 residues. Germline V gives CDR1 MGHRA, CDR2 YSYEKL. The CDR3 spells CASSQRAGGTDTQYF. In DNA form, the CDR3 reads TGCGCCAGCAGCCAAAGAGCGGGAGGCACAGATACGCAGTATTTT.

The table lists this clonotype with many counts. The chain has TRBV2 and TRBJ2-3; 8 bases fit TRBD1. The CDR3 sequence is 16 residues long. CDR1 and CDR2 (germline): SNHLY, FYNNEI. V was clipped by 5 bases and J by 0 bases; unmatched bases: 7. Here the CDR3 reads CASSSDRGTSTDTQYF. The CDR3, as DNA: TGTGCCAGCAGTTCCGACAGGGGAACTAGCACAGATACGCAGTATTTT.

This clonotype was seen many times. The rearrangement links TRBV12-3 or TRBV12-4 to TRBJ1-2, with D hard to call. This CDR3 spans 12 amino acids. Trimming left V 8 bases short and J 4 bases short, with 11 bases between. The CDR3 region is CASGTWSYGYTF. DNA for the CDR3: TGTGCCAGCGGTACTTGGAGCTATGGCTACACCTTC.

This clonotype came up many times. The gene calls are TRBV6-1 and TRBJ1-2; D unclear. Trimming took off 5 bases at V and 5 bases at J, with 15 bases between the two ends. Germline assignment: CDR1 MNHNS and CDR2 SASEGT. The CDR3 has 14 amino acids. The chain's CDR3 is CASSPKGIVYGYTF. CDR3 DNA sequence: TGTGCCAGCAGTCCGAAGGGAATCGTGTATGGCTACACCTTC.

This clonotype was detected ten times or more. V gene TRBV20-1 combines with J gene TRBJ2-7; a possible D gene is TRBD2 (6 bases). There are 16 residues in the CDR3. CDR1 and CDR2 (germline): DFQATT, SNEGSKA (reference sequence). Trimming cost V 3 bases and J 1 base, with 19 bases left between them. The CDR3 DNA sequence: TGCAGTGCTAGTCCACTTGGGGCTAGCGCGTCCTACGAGCAGTACTTC. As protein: CSASPLGASASYEQYF.

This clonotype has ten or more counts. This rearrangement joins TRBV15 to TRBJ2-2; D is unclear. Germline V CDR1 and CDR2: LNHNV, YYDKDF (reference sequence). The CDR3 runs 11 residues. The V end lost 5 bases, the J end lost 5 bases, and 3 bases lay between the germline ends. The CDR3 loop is CATSLTGELFF. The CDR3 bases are TGTGCCACCAGCCTAACCGGGGAGCTGTTTTTT.